This T cell receptor beta chain appears in the sequencing data of a study of T-cell memory formation after mild COVID-19. In the study overall: For the most part, TCR clusters were specific to one donor. Notes on the study in general: Clones that contracted from day 15 to 85 had balanced CD4/CD8; later expanders were CD4+ biased. Among contracting clones, CD4+ were mainly CM/EM and CD8+ enriched in EMRA. Within pre-infection memory, some responding clones were found, suggesting cross-reactive memory joined.

MiXCR was run by TCRdb on the 5' RACE reads, yielding one entry per CDR3 protein. Of 250,000 to 300,000 distinct CDR3 sequences in the sample, around 15% were seen once. Remarks on this clonotype: The antigen is undetermined.

The CDR3 has 17 amino acids. Trimming cost V 1 base and J 6 bases; bases outside gene matches: 12. Looked up from germline, CDR1 is SGHAT and CDR2 is FQNNGV. This rearrangement joins TRBV11-2 to TRBJ2-3; 8 bases are shared with TRBD2. The TCR comes from a man younger than 35 who had mild COVID-19 (a few samples of this study predate the infection). Cell type and time point are not known. Sample: PBMCs or a T cell subset sorted from them (not recorded which). CDR3 region: CASSLALVAGGGDTQYF. CDR3 in DNA: TGTGCCAGCAGCTTAGCCCTCGTGGCGGGGGGCGGGGATACGCAGTATTTT.